The following is a T cell receptor (beta chain) sequence with its context. Its specificity is unknown. Donors were systemically healthy Caucasian individuals from Russia aged 6 to 90 years. A second PCR, run for about 7 to 11 cycles, used a sample-barcoded 5' primer plus a J-beta primer mix. Every cDNA molecule carried a tag from a template-switch adaptor bearing 12 random nucleotides. TCRdb recomputed calls from the 5' RACE reads with MiXCR, one row per CDR3 protein. The table shows about 930,000 distinct CDR3 sequences, with about 29% occurring only once. The data belong to a study of blood T cells in healthy people across ages. Study conclusions and caveats: The diversity estimates, figures obtained from one million T cells, were considered underestimates. For the donors, CMV status was unknown and possibly confounded expanded clonotype changes.

Germline CDR1 reads DFQATT; CDR2 reads SNEGSKA (reference sequence). This CDR3 contains 14 residues. V was shortened by 7 bases and J by 5 bases, with 20 bases between the two germline ends. These same records also appear under a second study, on T cells of mothers and their children.

This TCR came from a woman in her 40s in good health. The rearrangement links TRBV20-1 to TRBJ2-5; TRBD1 or TRBD2 may be the D gene (6 bases each). The sequenced sample consisted of blood. Here the CDR3 reads CSVSIPGAPETQYF. As DNA, the CDR3 is TGCAGTGTGAGCATCCCGGGGGCGCCTGAGACCCAGTACTTC.